Each of the 19 T cell receptor beta chains below was sequenced from the same sample in a study of OX40 agonist ivuxolimab in advanced cancers. Libraries were prepared by immunoSEQ multiplex PCR; TCRdb keeps only in-frame clonotypes and omits some of them. The table records about 50,000 clones, roughly 90% of them present only once. The sample here was CD4+ or CD8+ T cells sorted from blood, taken in a trial of the OX40 agonist ivuxolimab. All receptors come from an adult with an advanced solid tumor such as melanoma, head and neck, liver or kidney cancer.

CDR3 residues: CASSQTPGSYEKLFF. CDR3 nucleotide sequence: TGTGCCAGCAGCCAAACCCCTGGCAGTTATGAAAAACTGTTTTTT. This sequence joins TRBV9 and TRBJ1-4; D is undetermined. This CDR3 is built from 15 residues. Trimming shortened V by 4 bases and J by 6 bases, and 16 bases separated the two germline ends. CDR1 and CDR2 (germline): SGDLS, YYNGEE.

The rearrangement joins TRBV4-1 to TRBJ2-1; TRBD2 aligns across 8 bases. This CDR3 region has 16 residues. Per the germline V gene, CDR1 is MGHRA and CDR2 is YSYEKL. Trimming took 1 base from V and 1 from J; bases not matched to a gene: 3. The CDR3, as DNA: TGCGCCAGCAGCCAAGGTCTAGCGGGTTCCTACAATGAGCAGTTCTTC. It encodes CASSQGLAGSYNEQFF.

The V and J genes are TRBV27 and TRBJ2-7; TRBD1 aligns across 8 bases. Germline loops: CDR1 MNHEY, CDR2 SMNVEV (reference sequence). This CDR3 comprises 15 residues. J gave up 4 bases and V 3 bases, and 8 bases lay outside the gene matches. The CDR3 DNA reads as TGTGCCAGCAGTTTCTGGGCAGGGGGCGCGTACGAGCAGTACTTC. Translation: CASSFWAGGAYEQYF.

J is TRBJ2-7 and V is TRBV14; TRBD2 matches at 7 bases. The CDR3 is made up of 15 amino acids. The V segment lost 1 base and the J segment 2 bases; nucleotides outside the gene matches: 5. CDR1 and CDR2 from the germline V gene are SGHDN and FVKESK. The CDR3 coding sequence is TGTGCCAGCAGCCAAGTAGGGAGGGGCGCCTACGAGCAGTACTTC. This translates into CASSQVGRGAYEQYF. The full variable domain, rest sourced from reference TRBV14 and TRBJ2-7, is EAGVTQFPSHSVIEKGQTVTLRCDPISGHDNLYWYRRVMGKEIKFLLHFVKESKQDESGMPNNRFLAERTGGTYSTLKVQPAELEDSGVYFCASSQVGRGAYEQYFGPGTRLTVT.

J is TRBJ2-3 and V is TRBV30, with TRBD2 matching 9 bases. The trim removed 3 bases at V and 1 base at J, leaving 2 bases unmatched. This CDR3 comprises 14 residues. Germline loops: CDR1 GTSNPN, CDR2 SVGIG (reference sequence). The CDR3 sequence: CAWRVAGGTDTQYF. The CDR3 coding sequence is TGTGCCTGGAGAGTAGCGGGAGGCACAGATACGCAGTATTTT. The variable domain in full, with the rest retrieved from reference TRBV30 and TRBJ2-3, is SQTIHQWPATLVQPVGSPLSLECTVEGTSNPNLYWYRQAAGRGLQLLFYSVGIGQISSEVPQNLSASRPQDRQFILSSKKLLLSDSGFYLCAWRVAGGTDTQYFGPGTRLTVL.

The chain joins TRBV10-3 to TRBJ1-5; 11 bases are shared with TRBD1. Looked up from germline, CDR1 is ENHRY and CDR2 is SYGVKD. This CDR3 has 19 residues. With 0 bases clipped from V and 0 bases from J, the junction kept 7 bases outside the gene matches. DNA for the CDR3: TGTGCCATCAGTGAGTCTCGGACAGGGGGCTCCCATAGCAATCAGCCCCAGCATTTT. Translated: CAISESRTGGSHSNQPQHF.

The rearrangement uses TRBV7-8 and TRBJ1-2; possible D gene TRBD1, 6 bases. Deletions cut 3 bases from V and 5 bases from J, with 13 bases between. Looked up from germline, CDR1 is SGHVS and CDR2 is FQNEAQ. There are 14 residues in the CDR3. The CDR3 DNA is TGTGCCAGCAGCTTGGGAGGGGGGCTTTATGGCTACACCTTC. It translates to CASSLGGGLYGYTF.

The genes are TRBV5-1 and TRBJ1-1; perhaps TRBD1 as D (6 bases). V shed 3 bases and J shed 2 bases, with 11 bases lying between them. Germline CDR1 is SGHRS and CDR2 is YFSETQ. The CDR3 runs 14 residues. The CDR3 coding sequence is TGCGCCAGCAGCTCTGGACAGATAAACACTGAAGCTTTCTTT. Amino acid sequence: CASSSGQINTEAFF.

This chain uses TRBV28 with TRBJ1-1; D not certain. This CDR3 spans 13 amino acids. Germline V gene data show CDR1 as MDHEN and CDR2 as SYDVKM. V dropped 7 bases and J dropped 0 bases, with 9 bases sitting between them. In nucleotides, the CDR3 is TGTGCCAGCACCCCTTCCGTGAACACTGAAGCTTTCTTT. Amino acid sequence: CASTPSVNTEAFF.

The chain links TRBV6-1 to TRBJ1-5; D call uncertain. Germline V gene sequence: CDR1 MNHNS, CDR2 SASEGT. Deletions cut 5 bases from V and 5 bases from J, with 10 bases between. The CDR3 extends over 13 amino acids. CDR3 amino acids: CASSPSPYQPQHF. CDR3 in DNA: TGTGCCAGCAGTCCTTCGCCTTATCAGCCCCAGCATTTT.

CDR3 nucleotides: TGTGCCACCAGCAGAGCTTCGGGGGGCGTCACTCAGCCCCAGCATTTT. Amino acids: CATSRASGGVTQPQHF. This chain connects TRBV15 to TRBJ1-5; TRBD1 might be the D (6 bases). V lost 1 base, J lost 6 bases, and 16 bases lay in between. Germline loops: CDR1 LNHNV, CDR2 YYDKDF (reference sequence). This CDR3 has 16 residues.

The chain uses TRBV29-1 and TRBJ2-3, with 8 nucleotides matching TRBD1. With V trimmed by 8 bases and J by 5 bases, 6 bases remained unmatched. The CDR3 covers 12 residues. The germline CDR1 and CDR2 sequences are SQVTM and ANQGSEA. The CDR3 DNA follows: TGCAGCACCGGACAGGGCGTAGATACGCAGTATTTT. It encodes CSTGQGVDTQYF.

The rearrangement uses TRBV6-5 and TRBJ2-2; 9 bases are a match to TRBD2. V shed 2 bases, J shed 5 bases, and the junction held 6 bases outside the gene matches. Germline CDR1 reads MNHEY; CDR2 reads SVGAGI. This CDR3 region has 16 residues. In DNA form, the CDR3 reads TGTGCCAGCAGTTACGGGGCGGGAGGGGGGACCGGGGAGCTGTTTTTT. Protein: CASSYGAGGGTGELFF.

This clone was detected once. This chain joins TRBV28 and TRBJ2-5; TRBD2 matches 11 bases. The CDR3 length is 19 residues. From germline, CDR1 is MDHEN and CDR2 SYDVKM. V was pared by 6 bases and J by 5 bases, with 20 bases of the junction left unmatched. The DNA for the CDR3 is TGTGCCAGCAGGATTCCGACAGGCATAGCGGGAGGGCCTGGGGAGACCCAGTACTTC. Amino acid sequence: CASRIPTGIAGGPGETQYF.

This chain connects TRBV7-2 to TRBJ2-5; 10 bases line up with TRBD2. Germline trimming cut 4 bases from V and 5 bases from J; bases unmatched to any gene: 19. The CDR3 covers 19 residues. The V gene's germline CDR1 is SGHTA and CDR2 FQGNSA. This chain's CDR3 is CASSWGRQGGLAARETQYF. CDR3 DNA sequence: TGTGCCAGCAGCTGGGGCCGACAGGGCGGACTAGCGGCGCGGGAGACCCAGTACTTC.

V usage is TRBV5-1 and J usage is TRBJ2-1; 10 bases align to TRBD2. J gave up 4 bases and V 5 bases, and 6 bases lay outside the gene matches. Germline CDR1 reads SGHRS; CDR2 reads YFSETQ. This CDR3 region has 15 residues. CDR3 loop: CASSSGTSVYNEQFF. Written as DNA, the CDR3 is TGCGCCAGCAGTTCCGGGACTAGCGTATACAATGAGCAGTTCTTC.

The chain joins TRBV6-1 to TRBJ1-5; D unclear. This CDR3 comprises 14 residues. V lost 6 bases and J lost 3, with 12 bases in between. Germline V gene sequence: CDR1 MNHNS, CDR2 SASEGT. CDR3 sequence: CASRLQVINQPQHF. CDR3 DNA sequence: TGTGCCAGCAGGCTGCAGGTCATCAATCAGCCCCAGCATTTT.

The gene calls are TRBV6-1 and TRBJ1-5; unclear D gene. CDR1 MNHNS and CDR2 SASEGT come from the germline V gene. The CDR3 extends over 11 amino acids. The V and J ends lost 11 bases and 5 bases respectively, with 10 bases between them. The CDR3 loop reads CAWQVDQPQHF. Here the CDR3 DNA reads TGTGCCTGGCAGGTTGATCAGCCCCAGCATTTT.

The chain is built from TRBV7-2 and TRBJ2-3; D is undetermined. The CDR3 consists of 17 residues. V dropped 3 bases and J dropped 2 bases, with 18 bases sitting between them. Germline loops: CDR1 SGHTA, CDR2 FQGNSA. The CDR3 bases are TGTGCCAGCAGCTTTACACCCCTTGGCGGCTCCACAGATACGCAGTATTTT. Protein: CASSFTPLGGSTDTQYF. The full variable domain, rest sourced from reference TRBV7-2 and TRBJ2-3, is GAGVSQSPSNKVTEKGKDVELRCDPISGHTALYWYRQSLGQGLEFLIYFQGNSAPDKSGLPSDRFSAERTGGSVSTLTIQRTQQEDSAVYLCASSFTPLGGSTDTQYFGPGTRLTVL.